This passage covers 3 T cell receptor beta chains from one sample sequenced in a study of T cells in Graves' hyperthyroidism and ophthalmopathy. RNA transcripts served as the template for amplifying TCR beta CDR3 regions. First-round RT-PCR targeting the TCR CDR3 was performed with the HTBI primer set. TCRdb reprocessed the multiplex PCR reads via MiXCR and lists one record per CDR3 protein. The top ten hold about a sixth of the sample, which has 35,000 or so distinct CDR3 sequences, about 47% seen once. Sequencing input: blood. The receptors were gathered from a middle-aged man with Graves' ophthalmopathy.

This chain's CDR3 is CASSAHRDGYTF. CDR3 bases: TGTGCCAGCAGCGCACACAGGGATGGCTACACCTTC. The chain uses TRBV5-4 and TRBJ1-2; TRBD1 is a possible D gene (6 bases). The CDR3 contains 12 residues. Trimming stripped 4 bases from V and 6 bases from J, with 10 bases between. The germline CDR1 and CDR2 sequences are SGHNT and YYREEE (reference sequence). The full variable domain, with the rest looked up from reference TRBV5-4 and TRBJ1-2, is ETGVTQSPTHLIKTRGQQVTLRCSSQSGHNTVSWYQQALGQGPQFIFQYYREEENGRGNFPPRFSGLQFPNYSSELNVNALELDDSALYLCASSAHRDGYTFGSGTRLTVV.

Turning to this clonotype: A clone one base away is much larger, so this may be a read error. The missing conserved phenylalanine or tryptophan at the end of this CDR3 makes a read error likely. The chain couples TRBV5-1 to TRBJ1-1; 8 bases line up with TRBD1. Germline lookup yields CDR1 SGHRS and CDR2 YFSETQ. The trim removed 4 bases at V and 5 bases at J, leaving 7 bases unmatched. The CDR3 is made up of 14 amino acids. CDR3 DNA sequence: TGCGCCAGCAGCCTACAGGGGGGGAGGACTGAAGCTTTCTGT. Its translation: CASSLQGGRTEAFC.

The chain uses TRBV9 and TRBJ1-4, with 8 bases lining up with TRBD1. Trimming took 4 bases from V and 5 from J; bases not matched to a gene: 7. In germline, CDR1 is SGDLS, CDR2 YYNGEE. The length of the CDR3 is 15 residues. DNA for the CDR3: TGTGCCAGCAGCTCCCAGGGGGCGGGAAATGAAAAACTGTTTTTT. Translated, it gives CASSSQGAGNEKLFF.